The present entry profiles one T cell receptor beta chain with its context. What it binds is unknown. The sample belongs to a study of beta chain features in type 1 diabetes. Findings and limits, study-wide: Type 1 diabetes patients had moderately but significantly shorter TCRB CDR3s in all four CD4+ subsets.

The whole isolated RNA underwent reverse transcription, so sequencing captured expressed TCRB transcripts. Using immunoSEQ multiplex PCR, the repertoire was profiled, and TCRdb retains in-frame clones only, with some absent. This sample has about 360,000 clones, with 10% to 15% found just once. Germline V gene data show CDR1 as LNHDA and CDR2 as SQIVND (reference sequence). V was pared by 6 bases and J by 4 bases, with 19 bases between. The CDR3 consists of 15 residues. This TCR derives from a man in his late teens or twenties in good health. The J gene is TRBJ2-7, the V gene TRBV19, with D possibly being TRBD1 (5 bases). Material for sequencing was naive CD4+ T cells from blood. CDR3 sequence reads: CASSDSWAGIYEQYF. The CDR3 DNA reads TGTGCCAGTAGCGACTCCTGGGCAGGGATATACGAGCAGTACTTC.